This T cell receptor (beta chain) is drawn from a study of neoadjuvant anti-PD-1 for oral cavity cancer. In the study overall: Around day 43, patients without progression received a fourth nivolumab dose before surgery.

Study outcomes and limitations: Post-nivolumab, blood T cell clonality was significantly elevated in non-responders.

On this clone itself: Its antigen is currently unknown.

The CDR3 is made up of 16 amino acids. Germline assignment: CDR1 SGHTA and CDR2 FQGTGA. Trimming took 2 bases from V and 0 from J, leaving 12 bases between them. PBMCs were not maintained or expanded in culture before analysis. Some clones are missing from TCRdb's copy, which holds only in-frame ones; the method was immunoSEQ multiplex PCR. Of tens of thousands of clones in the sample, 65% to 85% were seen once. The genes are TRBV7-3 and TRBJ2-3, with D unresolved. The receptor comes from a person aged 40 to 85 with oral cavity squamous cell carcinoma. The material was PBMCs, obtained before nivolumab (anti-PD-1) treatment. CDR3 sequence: CASSLSASSSTDTQYF. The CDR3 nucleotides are TGTGCCAGCAGCTTATCTGCGTCCTCTAGCACAGATACGCAGTATTTT.